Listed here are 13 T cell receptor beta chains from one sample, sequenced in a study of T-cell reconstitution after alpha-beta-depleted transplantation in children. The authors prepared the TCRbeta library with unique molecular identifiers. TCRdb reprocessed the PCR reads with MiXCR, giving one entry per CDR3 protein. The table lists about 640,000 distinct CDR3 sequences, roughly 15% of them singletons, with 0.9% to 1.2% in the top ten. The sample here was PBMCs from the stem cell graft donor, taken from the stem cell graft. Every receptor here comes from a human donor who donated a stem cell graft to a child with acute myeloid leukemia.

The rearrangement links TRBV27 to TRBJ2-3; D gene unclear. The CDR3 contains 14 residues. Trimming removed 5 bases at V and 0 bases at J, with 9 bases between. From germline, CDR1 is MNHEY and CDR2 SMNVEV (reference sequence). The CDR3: CASSPVISTDTQYF. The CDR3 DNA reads TGTGCCAGCAGTCCCGTTATAAGCACAGATACGCAGTATTTT.

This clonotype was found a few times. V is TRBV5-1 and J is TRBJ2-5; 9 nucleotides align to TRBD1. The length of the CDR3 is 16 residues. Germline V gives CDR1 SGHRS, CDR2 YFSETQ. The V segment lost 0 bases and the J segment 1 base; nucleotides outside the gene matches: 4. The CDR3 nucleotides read TGCGCCAGCAGCTTGGTCCGGGGACAGGGCCAAGAGACCCAGTACTTC. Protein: CASSLVRGQGQETQYF.

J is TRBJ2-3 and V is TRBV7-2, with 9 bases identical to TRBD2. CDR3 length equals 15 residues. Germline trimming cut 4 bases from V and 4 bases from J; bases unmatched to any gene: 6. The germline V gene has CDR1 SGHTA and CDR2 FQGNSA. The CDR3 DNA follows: TGTGCCAGCAGCTACCTTGGCGGGGGGGCAGATACGCAGTATTTT. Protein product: CASSYLGGGADTQYF.

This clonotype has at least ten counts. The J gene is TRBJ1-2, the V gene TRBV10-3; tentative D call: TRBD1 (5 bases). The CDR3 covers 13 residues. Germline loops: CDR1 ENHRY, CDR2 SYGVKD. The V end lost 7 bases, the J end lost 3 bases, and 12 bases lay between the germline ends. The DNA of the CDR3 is TGTGCCATCACCGCTCAGGGTGACTATGGCTACACCTTC. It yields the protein CAITAQGDYGYTF.

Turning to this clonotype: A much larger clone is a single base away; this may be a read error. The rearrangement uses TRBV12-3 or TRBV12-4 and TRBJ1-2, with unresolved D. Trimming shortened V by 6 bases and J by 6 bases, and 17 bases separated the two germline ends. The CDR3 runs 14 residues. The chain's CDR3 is CASSPTGIPDGYTF. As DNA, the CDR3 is TGTGCCAGCAGCCCTACGGGGATCCCCGATGGCTACACCTTC.

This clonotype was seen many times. Here the CDR3 reads CSATVGGTYNEQFF. The CDR3 nucleotides are TGCAGTGCTACTGTGGGAGGGACCTACAATGAGCAGTTCTTC. The chain links TRBV20-1 to TRBJ2-1; 7 bases map to TRBD2. CDR1 DFQATT and CDR2 SNEGSKA come from the germline V gene (reference sequence). CDR3 length equals 14 residues. J was trimmed by 2 bases and V by 4 bases; bases with no gene match: 5.

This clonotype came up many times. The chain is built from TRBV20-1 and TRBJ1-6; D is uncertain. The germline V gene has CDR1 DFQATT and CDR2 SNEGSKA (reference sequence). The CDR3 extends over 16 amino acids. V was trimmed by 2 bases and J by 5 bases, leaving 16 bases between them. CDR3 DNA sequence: TGCAGTGCTAGAACCCAAGGCAGCCTGAATAATTCACCCCTCCACTTT. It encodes CSARTQGSLNNSPLHF.

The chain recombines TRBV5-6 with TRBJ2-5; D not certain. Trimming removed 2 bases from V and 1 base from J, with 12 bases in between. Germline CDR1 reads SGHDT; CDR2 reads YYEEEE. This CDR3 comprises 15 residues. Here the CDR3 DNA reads TGTGCCAGCAGCTTCGTTGGTGATAGCCAAGAGACCCAGTACTTC. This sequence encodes CASSFVGDSQETQYF.

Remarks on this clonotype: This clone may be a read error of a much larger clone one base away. CDR3 protein: CSARVGGDHEQNV. The CDR3 DNA reads as TGCAGTGCTAGAGTGGGTGGGGATCACGAGCAGAACGTC. The V gene is TRBV20-1, the J gene TRBJ2-7; D remains ambiguous. CDR1 and CDR2 from the germline V gene are DFQATT and SNEGSKA (reference sequence). The CDR3 has 13 residues.

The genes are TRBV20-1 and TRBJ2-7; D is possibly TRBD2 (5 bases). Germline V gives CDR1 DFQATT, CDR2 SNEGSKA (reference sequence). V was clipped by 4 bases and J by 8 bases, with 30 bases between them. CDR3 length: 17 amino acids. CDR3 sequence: CSAMRQNKDLTLRKQYV. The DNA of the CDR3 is TGCAGTGCTATGAGGCAAAACAAGGACTTAACCTTACGAAAGCAGTACGTC.

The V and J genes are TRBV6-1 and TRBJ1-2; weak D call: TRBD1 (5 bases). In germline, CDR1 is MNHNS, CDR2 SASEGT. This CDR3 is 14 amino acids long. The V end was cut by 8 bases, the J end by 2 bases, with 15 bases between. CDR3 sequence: CASFARGGNYGYTF. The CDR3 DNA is TGTGCCAGCTTTGCAAGGGGCGGCAACTATGGCTACACCTTC.

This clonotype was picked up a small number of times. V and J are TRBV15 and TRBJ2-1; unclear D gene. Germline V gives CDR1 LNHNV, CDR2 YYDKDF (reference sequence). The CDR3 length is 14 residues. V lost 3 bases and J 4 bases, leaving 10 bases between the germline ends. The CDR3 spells CATSSLTGYNEQFF. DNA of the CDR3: TGTGCCACCAGCAGCCTAACCGGGTACAATGAGCAGTTCTTC.

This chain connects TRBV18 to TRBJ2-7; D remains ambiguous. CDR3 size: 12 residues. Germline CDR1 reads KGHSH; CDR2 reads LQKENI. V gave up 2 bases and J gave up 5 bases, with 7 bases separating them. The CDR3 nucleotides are TGTGCCAGCTCACCAGGCCTCCACGAGCAGTACTTC. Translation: CASSPGLHEQYF.